A single sample is the source of the 20 T cell receptor beta chains below, sequenced in a study of early T cells in non-severe SARS-CoV-2 infection. TCRdb processed the 5' RACE reads anew with MiXCR; each CDR3 protein has one entry. Counted here are fewer than 120,000 distinct CDR3 sequences, over 10% occurring once; the ten biggest clones make up about 4%. Sequenced material: whole blood, taken at baseline. These receptor sequences come from an adult who was a healthcare worker with PCR-confirmed SARS-CoV-2 infection or an uninfected control (not recorded which).

Here the CDR3 reads CASSLVEADTQYF. The CDR3 bases are TGTGCCAGCAGCTTAGTTGAAGCAGATACGCAGTATTTT. The chain combines TRBV7-9 with TRBJ2-3; D uncertain. The germline V and J ends were trimmed by 1 base and 4 bases, with 6 bases remaining between them. This CDR3 is built from 13 residues. Germline V lookup: CDR1 SEHNR, CDR2 FQNEAQ (reference sequence).

Ten or more counts support this clonotype. The chain has TRBV20-1 and TRBJ1-2; D is undetermined. The V gene's germline CDR1 is DFQATT and CDR2 SNEGSKA (reference sequence). The CDR3 totals 12 residues. The V end lost 2 bases, the J end lost 2 bases, and 6 bases lay between the germline ends. The CDR3 sequence is CSARNENYGYTF. The CDR3 DNA sequence: TGCAGTGCTAGAAACGAGAACTATGGCTACACCTTC.

The rearrangement uses TRBV28 and TRBJ2-7; D possibly corresponds to TRBD1 (6 bases). V lost 7 bases and J lost 6, with 13 bases in between. The CDR3 is 12 residues long. The germline V gene has CDR1 MDHEN and CDR2 SYDVKM. This CDR3 reads CASIAQGGEQYF. As DNA, the CDR3 is TGTGCCAGCATCGCACAGGGTGGCGAGCAGTACTTC.

The sample holds a few counts of this clonotype. V usage is TRBV29-1 and J usage is TRBJ2-1, with 7 bases identical to TRBD2. The CDR3 spans 13 residues. Germline trimming cut 6 bases from V and 10 bases from J; bases unmatched to any gene: 12. Germline V CDR1 and CDR2: SQVTM, ANQGSEA. CDR3: CSVALRLAREQFF. DNA of the CDR3: TGCAGCGTCGCGCTGCGACTAGCCCGCGAGCAGTTCTTC.

In its sample, this clonotype was seen many times. The gene calls are TRBV19 and TRBJ1-5, with 7 bases fitting TRBD1. Germline CDR1 reads LNHDA; CDR2 reads SQIVND (reference sequence). The CDR3 length is 15 residues. With 7 bases clipped from V and 8 bases from J, the junction kept 14 bases outside the gene matches. The CDR3 is CASKPQGDNHKPQHF. In nucleotides, the CDR3 is TGTGCCAGTAAACCTCAGGGGGACAATCATAAGCCCCAGCATTTT.

This clonotype was recorded a few times. The chain carries TRBV11-2 and TRBJ2-5; D might be TRBD2 (5 bases). Trimming stripped 3 bases from V and 10 bases from J, with 12 bases between. CDR3 length: 12 residues. Germline V gene sequence: CDR1 SGHAT, CDR2 FQNNGV. CDR3 coding DNA: TGTGCCAGCAGCTTGGGAGAGGCGAACCAGTACTTC. Encoded protein: CASSLGEANQYF. Complete variable domain (other parts from reference TRBV11-2 and TRBJ2-5): EAGVAQSPRYKIIEKRQSVAFWCNPISGHATLYWYQQILGQGPKLLIQFQNNGVVDDSQLPKDRFSAERLKGVDSTLKIQPAKLEDSAVYLCASSLGEANQYFGPGTRLLVL.

This clonotype was counted a few times. The V gene is TRBV5-1, the J gene TRBJ2-1; TRBD1 is a possible D gene (5 bases). The CDR3 runs 16 residues. The ends were cut back, 0 bases at V and 0 bases at J, with 10 bases in the middle. Looked up from germline, CDR1 is SGHRS and CDR2 is YFSETQ. DNA of the CDR3: TGCGCCAGCAGCTTGGTGGGGCACAGCTCCTACAATGAGCAGTTCTTC. Its protein is CASSLVGHSSYNEQFF.

This chain connects TRBV11-2 to TRBJ2-3; 15 nucleotides line up with TRBD2. Germline CDR1 and CDR2: SGHAT and FQNNGV. V lost 5 bases to trimming and J lost 11 bases; unmatched junction nucleotides: 8. This CDR3 spans 15 amino acids. CDR3 region: CASSTGTSGGYVQYF. CDR3 DNA: TGTGCCAGCAGCACCGGGACTAGCGGGGGGTACGTGCAGTATTTT.

This clonotype occurred a few times. The chain is built from TRBV6-1 and TRBJ2-6; 7 bases line up with TRBD2. CDR3 length equals 18 residues. In germline, CDR1 is MNHNS, CDR2 SASEGT. Unmatched junction bases numbered 6, after V lost 1 base and J lost 0 bases. The CDR3 DNA reads TGTGCCAGCAGTGAAGATCCGGGAGGCCTCTCTGGGGCCAACGTCCTGACTTTC. It specifies CASSEDPGGLSGANVLTF.

The sample holds a few counts of this clonotype. The chain has TRBV2 and TRBJ2-3; no definite D call. Per the germline V gene, CDR1 is SNHLY and CDR2 is FYNNEI. V lost 2 bases and J lost 0, with 9 bases in between. This CDR3 contains 15 residues. The CDR3 reads CASSEFGSSTDTQYF. DNA for the CDR3: TGTGCCAGCAGTGAATTCGGGTCTAGCACAGATACGCAGTATTTT.

This clonotype was counted only a few times. The V and J genes are TRBV5-5 and TRBJ1-3; the D is unclear. The germline V gene has CDR1 SGHKS and CDR2 YYEKEE (reference sequence). Trimming stripped 0 bases from V and 2 bases from J, with 12 bases between. The CDR3 is 16 amino acids. CDR3 sequence: CASSLALRLAGNTIYF. The CDR3 coding sequence is TGTGCCAGCAGCTTGGCGTTGCGGCTGGCTGGAAACACCATATATTTT.

The CDR3 DNA follows: TGTGCCAGCAGCTCCTTAGCGGGGGGGCTTGAGACCCAGTACTTC. Its translation is CASSSLAGGLETQYF. This chain connects TRBV7-8 to TRBJ2-5; 11 bases line up with TRBD2. The CDR3 runs 15 residues. The V gene's germline CDR1 is SGHVS and CDR2 FQNEAQ. V dropped 4 bases and J dropped 5; count of bases not matched to a gene: 6.

The chain combines TRBV3-1 with TRBJ2-7; D gene uncertain. From germline, CDR1 is LGHDT and CDR2 YNNKEL (reference sequence). The CDR3 runs to 13 residues. With 3 bases removed from V and 3 bases from J, the gap between germline ends came to 9 bases. The CDR3 nucleotides read TGTGCCAGCAGCCAGGACGGCTTCTACGAGCAGTACTTC. This encodes CASSQDGFYEQYF.

This clonotype came up a few times. The V and J genes are TRBV29-1 and TRBJ1-5; D uncertain. The CDR3 runs to 13 residues. Trimming stripped 3 bases from V and 3 bases from J, with 9 bases between. Germline V lookup: CDR1 SQVTM, CDR2 ANQGSEA. The CDR3 DNA follows: TGCAGCGTTGAGACCTCGCCCAATCAGCCCCAGCATTTT. Its translation: CSVETSPNQPQHF.

Ten or more counts support this clonotype. This rearrangement joins TRBV20-1 to TRBJ2-3; D may be TRBD2 (6 bases). V was pared by 0 bases and J by 4 bases, with 11 bases between. This CDR3 has 14 amino acids. In germline, CDR1 is DFQATT, CDR2 SNEGSKA (reference sequence). The CDR3 coding sequence is TGCAGTGCTAGAGAGAGACTAGAAGCAGATACGCAGTATTTT. Amino acids: CSARERLEADTQYF.

This clonotype has ten or more counts. The rearrangement links TRBV20-1 to TRBJ2-1, with 8 positions matching TRBD2. The CDR3 is made up of 15 amino acids. J gave up 1 base and V 7 bases, and 9 bases lay outside the gene matches. Germline CDR1 reads DFQATT; CDR2 reads SNEGSKA (reference sequence). CDR3 DNA sequence: TGCAGTGGTTATGATGTAGCGGGATCCTACAATGAGCAGTTCTTC. Translation gives CSGYDVAGSYNEQFF.

This clonotype was seen a handful of times. J is TRBJ2-3 and V is TRBV9, with D possibly called TRBD1 or TRBD2 (5 bases each). Trimming cost V 0 bases and J 0 bases, with 14 bases left between them. From germline, CDR1 is SGDLS and CDR2 YYNGEE. CDR3 length: 17 amino acids. CDR3 residues: CASSVASRGLSTDTQYF. The CDR3 region has the DNA TGTGCCAGCAGCGTAGCTTCCCGGGGCCTTAGCACAGATACGCAGTATTTT.

This chain uses TRBV7-9 with TRBJ1-2; D remains ambiguous. CDR1 and CDR2 (germline): SEHNR, FQNEAQ (reference sequence). Trimming shortened V by 1 base and J by 4 bases, and 13 bases separated the two germline ends. The CDR3 covers 15 residues. DNA for the CDR3: TGTGCCAGCAGCTTAGAGGGCAGGTCGGGCTATGGCTACACCTTC. It yields the protein CASSLEGRSGYGYTF. Full variable domain (missing parts from reference TRBV7-9 and TRBJ1-2): DTGVSQNPRHKITKRGQNVTFRCDPISEHNRLYWYRQTLGQGPEFLTYFQNEAQLEKSRLLSDRFSAERPKGSFSTLEIQRTEQGDSAMYLCASSLEGRSGYGYTFGSGTRLTVV.

This sequence joins TRBV27 and TRBJ2-1; D not certain. The germline V and J ends were trimmed by 3 bases and 4 bases, with 7 bases remaining between them. There are 13 residues in the CDR3. Germline CDR1 is MNHEY and CDR2 is SMNVEV (reference sequence). This chain's CDR3 is CASSFGFYNEQFF. The CDR3 region has the DNA TGTGCCAGCAGTTTCGGGTTTTACAATGAGCAGTTCTTC.

This clonotype was seen a handful of times. The V gene is TRBV2, the J gene TRBJ2-1; TRBD1 or TRBD2 may be the D gene (6 bases each). Trimming removed 5 bases from V and 10 bases from J, with 21 bases in between. Germline lookup yields CDR1 SNHLY and CDR2 FYNNEI. This CDR3 is built from 15 residues. The CDR3 region has the DNA TGTGCCAGCAGTAGCACAGGGTACCCTGGGGGGGAGCAGTTCTTC. Translation gives CASSSTGYPGGEQFF.